This T cell receptor (beta chain) comes out of a study of shared clonotypes between healthy human individuals. Study outcomes and limitations: Shared across a few donors were roughly 4.7% of the naive CD4 clonotypes.

The input for sorted-subset replicate PCRs was approximately 210 ng DNA, about 30,000 T cell genomes. Using immunoSEQ multiplex PCR, the repertoire was profiled, and TCRdb retains in-frame clones only, with some absent. Of around 1.5 million clones in the sample, 95% to 99% were seen once. A remark on this clone: Its antigen is unknown.

CDR1 is SGHRS, CDR2 YFSETQ, per germline. The V segment lost 9 bases and the J segment 10 bases; nucleotides outside the gene matches: 14. The CDR3 spans 14 residues. Researchers partitioned CD4+ cells into CD45RA+ naive and CD45RA-negative memory subsets. The source material was naive CD4+ T cells sorted from blood. Sample subset: CD45RA+ positively selected. V and J are TRBV5-1 and TRBJ2-1; 9 bases agree with TRBD2. This receptor was identified in a man under 40 in good health. The CDR3 here is CATKVVAGDMEQFF. The CDR3, as DNA: TGCGCCACCAAGGTAGTAGCGGGGGATATGGAGCAGTTCTTC.